This T cell receptor beta chain was recovered during a study of Ad26.COV2.S vaccination and SARS-CoV-2 variants. Study in general: A participant enrolled in the COV1001 Ad26.COV2.S trial arm provided the sample. Administration of Ad26.COV2.S was intramuscular, either once or twice 56 days apart. General observations from the study: Spike-specific TCR breadth ran higher among vaccine recipients than placebo recipients.

About this clone: Its matching antigen is unknown.

TCRdb keeps only in-frame clones here, not all; method: immunoSEQ multiplex PCR. The table includes about 680,000 clones, roughly nine tenths detected once. This CDR3 has 15 amino acids. The ends lost 1 base at V and 4 bases at J; junction bases unmatched: 5. Germline assignment: CDR1 SGHTS and CDR2 YDEGEE. As to treatment: approximately 18 received Ad26.COV2.S at low or high dose, single or two shots; roughly five received placebo; per-sample allocation not given. Following the first vaccine or placebo injection, samples were taken on day 63. This chain links TRBV5-8 with TRBJ2-7; 10 bases align to TRBD2. This clonotype was obtained from a person between 18 and 65 years old who received the Ad26.COV2.S COVID-19 vaccine or a placebo. This sample comprised peripheral blood, obtained in a trial of Ad26.COV2.S vaccine versus placebo. This CDR3 is CASSLTAGGLYEQYF. In DNA, the CDR3 is TGTGCCAGCAGCTTGACAGCGGGAGGGCTTTACGAGCAGTACTTC.